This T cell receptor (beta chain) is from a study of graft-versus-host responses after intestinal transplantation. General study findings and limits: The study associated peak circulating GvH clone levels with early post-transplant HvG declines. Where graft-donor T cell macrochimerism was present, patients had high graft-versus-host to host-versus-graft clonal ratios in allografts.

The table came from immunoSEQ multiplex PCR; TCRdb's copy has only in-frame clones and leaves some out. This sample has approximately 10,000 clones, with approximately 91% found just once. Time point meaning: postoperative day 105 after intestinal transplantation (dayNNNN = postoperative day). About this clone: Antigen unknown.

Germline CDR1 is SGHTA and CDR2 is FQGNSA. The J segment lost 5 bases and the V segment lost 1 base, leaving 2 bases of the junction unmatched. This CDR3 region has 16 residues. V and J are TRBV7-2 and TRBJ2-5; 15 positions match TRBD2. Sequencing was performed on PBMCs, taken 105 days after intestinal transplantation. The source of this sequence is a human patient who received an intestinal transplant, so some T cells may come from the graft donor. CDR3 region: CASSLGTSGRGETQYF. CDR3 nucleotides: TGTGCCAGCAGCTTAGGGACTAGCGGGAGGGGGGAGACCCAGTACTTC.